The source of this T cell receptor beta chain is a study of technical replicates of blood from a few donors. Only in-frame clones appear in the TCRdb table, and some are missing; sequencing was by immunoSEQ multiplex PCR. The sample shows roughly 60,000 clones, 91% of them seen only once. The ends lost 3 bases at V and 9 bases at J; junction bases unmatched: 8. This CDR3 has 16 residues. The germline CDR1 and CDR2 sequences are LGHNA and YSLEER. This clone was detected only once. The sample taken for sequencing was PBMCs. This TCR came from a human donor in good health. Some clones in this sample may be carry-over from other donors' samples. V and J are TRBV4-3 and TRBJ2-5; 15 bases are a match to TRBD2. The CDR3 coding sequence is TGCGCCAGCAGCCAGGGACTAGCGGGAGGCCCGGTGGCCCAGTACTTC. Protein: CASSQGLAGGPVAQYF.